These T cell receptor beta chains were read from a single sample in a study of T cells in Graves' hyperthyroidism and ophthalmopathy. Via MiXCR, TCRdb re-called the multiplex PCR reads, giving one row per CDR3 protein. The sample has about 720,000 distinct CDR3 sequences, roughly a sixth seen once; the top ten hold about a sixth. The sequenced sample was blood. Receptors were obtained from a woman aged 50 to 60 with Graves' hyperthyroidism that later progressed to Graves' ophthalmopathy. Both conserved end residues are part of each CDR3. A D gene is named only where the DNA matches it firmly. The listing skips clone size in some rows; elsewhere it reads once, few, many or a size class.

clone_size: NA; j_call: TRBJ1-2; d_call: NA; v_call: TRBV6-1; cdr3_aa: CASEPLDTETYGYTF; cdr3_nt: TGTGCCAGCGAACCGCTAGACACCGAAACCTATGGCTACACCTTC
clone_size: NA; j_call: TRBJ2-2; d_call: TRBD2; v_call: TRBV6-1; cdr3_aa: CASSLAGANGELFF; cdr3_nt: TGTGCCAGTTCCTTAGCGGGAGCGAACGGGGAGCTGTTTTTT
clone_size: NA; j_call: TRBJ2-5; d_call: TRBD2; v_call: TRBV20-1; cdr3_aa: CSTSGGPQETQYF; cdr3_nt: TGCAGTACTAGCGGGGGGCCTCAAGAGACCCAGTACTTC
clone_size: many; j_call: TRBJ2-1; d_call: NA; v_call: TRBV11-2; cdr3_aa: CASSLGGANYNEQFF; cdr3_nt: TGTGCCAGCAGCTTAGGGGGGGCAAATTACAATGAGCAGTTCTTC
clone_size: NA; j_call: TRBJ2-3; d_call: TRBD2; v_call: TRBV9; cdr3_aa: CASSSRGGDTQYF; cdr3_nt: TGTGCCAGCAGCTCGCGGGGGGGGGATACGCAGTATTTT
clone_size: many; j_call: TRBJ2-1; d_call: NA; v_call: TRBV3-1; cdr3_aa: CASSQGRGVMRGGLEQFF; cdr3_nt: TGTGCCAGCAGCCAAGGACGTGGGGTGATGAGGGGAGGCCTCGAGCAGTTCTTC
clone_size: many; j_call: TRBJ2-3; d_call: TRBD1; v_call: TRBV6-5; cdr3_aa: CASSYEQGADTQYF; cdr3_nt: TGTGCCAGCAGTTACGAGCAGGGGGCGGATACGCAGTATTTT
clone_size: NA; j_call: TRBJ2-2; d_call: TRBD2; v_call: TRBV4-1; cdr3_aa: CASSPIGGGARSGELFF; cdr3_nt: TGCGCCAGCAGCCCGATTGGGGGGGGAGCCCGTTCCGGGGAGCTGTTTTTT
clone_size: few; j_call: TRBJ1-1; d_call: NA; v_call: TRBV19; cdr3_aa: CATRGFGTEAFF; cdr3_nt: TGTGCCACCAGGGGATTTGGCACTGAAGCTTTCTTT
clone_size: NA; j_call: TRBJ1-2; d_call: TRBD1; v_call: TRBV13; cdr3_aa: CASSSLTGTGVYGYTF; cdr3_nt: TGTGCCAGCAGCTCCCTCACTGGGACAGGGGTCTATGGCTACACCTTC